What follows describes a single T cell receptor (beta chain). This entry comes from a study of cytomegalovirus exposure and HLA in healthy donors. Germline values: CDR1 SGHNT, CDR2 YYREEE (reference sequence). With 4 bases clipped from V and 4 bases from J, the junction kept 7 bases outside the gene matches. The CDR3 runs to 17 residues. The PCR contained 60 Vbeta and 13 Jbeta primers. Assay used: immunoSEQ multiplex PCR; TCRdb lists only in-frame clones, some missing. Of approximately 160,000 clones in the sample, more than 60% were seen once. Sequencing used PBMCs. The sequence came from a woman aged 45-65 years in good health and CMV-seropositive. This chain uses TRBV5-4 with TRBJ2-1, with 14 bases aligning to TRBD2. CDR3: CASSRTSGGPAYNEQFF. The DNA for the CDR3 is TGTGCCAGCAGCAGGACTAGCGGGGGGCCCGCTTACAATGAGCAGTTCTTC.